These T cell receptor beta chains were read from a single sample in a study of blood T cell repertoires in COVID-19. Method: immunoSEQ multiplex PCR; TCRdb's copy keeps in-frame clones and lacks some. In the table there are roughly 250,000 clones, around 83% of which are singletons. Sequencing was done on a sample of peripheral blood. These receptors were obtained from a man aged 35-49 years with acute or convalescent COVID-19. The conserved cysteine and the conserved F or W are not part of the CDR3 here.

TRBV10-3	TRBJ2-5	AIRVAGSNAQY
TRBV5-1	TRBJ2-7	ASSLTASYEQY
TRBV3-1/TRBV3-2	TRBJ1-2	ASSQEGRGYGYT
TRBV24-1	TRBJ1-5	ATSDQPDRGRNQPQH
TRBV11-3	TRBJ1-2	ASSLDQRTGVNGYT
TRBV27	TRBJ2-1	ASRNSGGSYNEQF
TRBV29-1	TRBJ1-1	SVEVKGTGAF
TRBV24-1	TRBJ2-1	ATSDPGTGDNEQF
TRBV7-9	TRBJ1-2	ASSLQGREGYT
TRBV5-1	TRBJ1-1	ASSLAAGNTEAF
TRBV12-3/TRBV12-4	TRBJ1-2	ASSPRDTGYT
TRBV7-8	TRBJ1-6	ASSLRDSSYNSPLH
TRBV5-1	TRBJ2-3	ASSLIAGGTDTQY
TRBV24-1	TRBJ1-2	ASGTPANYGYT
TRBV19	TRBJ1-1	ASSIFGGEHEAF
TRBV24-1	TRBJ2-1	ATSEGSSYNEQF
TRBV7-2	TRBJ1-2	ASSLDSNAAGYT
TRBV27	TRBJ1-5	ASSLSVGARGVDQPQH
TRBV5-1	TRBJ1-3	ASSLGGGISGNTIY
TRBV19	TRBJ1-1	ASSEQGSEAF
TRBV7-3	TRBJ1-6	ASSSTSGRYSPLH
TRBV7-2	TRBJ1-5	ASSSYDSPQH
TRBV27	TRBJ1-2	ASSGQGNDGYT
TRBV14	TRBJ1-2	ASSQGPGHILYGYT
TRBV20-1	TRBJ2-2	SASGTAGELF
TRBV15	TRBJ1-4	ATSRAGTNYEKLF
TRBV6-5	TRBJ2-5	ASSWGGTGETQY
TRBV10-3	TRBJ2-7	AIRRTGNNEQY
TRBV10-3	TRBJ1-5	AISESTANQPQH
TRBV3-1/TRBV3-2	TRBJ1-5	ASSPGTGGNQPQH
TRBV4-3	TRBJ1-6	ASSQSGSNNSPLH
TRBV3-1/TRBV3-2	TRBJ2-5	ASSQEVQRGGWETQY
TRBV6-5	TRBJ2-3	ASSQREYTQY
TRBV29-1	TRBJ2-7	SVLDKGYEQY
TRBV11-2	TRBJ2-1	ASSSPRSAAESYNEQF
TRBV6-5	TRBJ1-1	ASNSAGTVNTEAF
TRBV19	TRBJ1-6	ASSIGVPGQGRSPLH
TRBV15	TRBJ1-6	ATSRESVGAGNSPLH
TRBV4-1	TRBJ1-5	ASSQSASGGNQH
TRBV2	TRBJ1-2	ASSGPGQLQ
TRBV5-6	TRBJ2-2	ASSLNGQDTGELF
TRBV7-3	TRBJ2-1	ASSLGRGKEQF
TRBV3-1/TRBV3-2	TRBJ2-5	ASSLRVIQETQY
TRBV18	TRBJ2-2	ASSPQFSGQGAGELF
TRBV6-5	TRBJ1-2	ASTLPPGVAYGYT
TRBV30	TRBJ1-4	AWSVARGTEKLF
TRBV10-3	TRBJ1-4	ATLDRSNEKLF
TRBV5-6	TRBJ2-7	ASSSGLAGGPFSYEQY
TRBV5-1	TRBJ1-2	ASSLGQATLDYGYT
TRBV5-5	TRBJ2-2	ASSFHYSPTGELF
TRBV6-2/TRBV6-3	TRBJ2-1	ASSRLGAYNEQF
TRBV11-2	TRBJ2-7	ASSSLAGGLYEQY
TRBV3-1/TRBV3-2	TRBJ1-5	ASSSTGNQPQH
TRBV28	TRBJ1-2	ASTRSGSYGYT
TRBV9	TRBJ2-2	ASSDSGEATGELF
TRBV5-1	TRBJ2-1	ASSLVVGGATNEQF